What follows are 21 T cell receptor beta chains derived from one specimen sequenced in a study of graft-versus-host responses after intestinal transplantation. Sequenced by immunoSEQ multiplex PCR; TCRdb stores in-frame clones only, minus some. The table shows 15,000 to 20,000 clones, with about 40% occurring only once. The starting material was alloreactive CD4+ T cells from a mixed lymphocyte reaction culture, obtained before transplantation. Sample subset: CFSE-low proliferating T cells sorted from roughly six-day pre-transplant mixed lymphocyte reaction (GvH or HvG direction). All receptors come from a human patient who was an organ donor for intestinal transplantation.

Concerning this clone: Its ends do not fully match the called genes, so a read error is possible. The J gene is TRBJ1-2, the V gene TRBV5-5; tentative D call: TRBD1 (6 bases). CDR1 is SGHKS and CDR2 is YYEKEE in the germline V gene (reference sequence). The CDR3 sequence is 17 residues long. CDR3 DNA sequence: TGCGCCAGCAGCCAAGAAGTAGGAACAGGGATCGTCTATGGCTACACCTTC. Amino acids: CASSQEVGTGIVYGYTF.

J is TRBJ2-2 and V is TRBV11-3; D perhaps matches TRBD2 (6 bases). The CDR3 totals 15 residues. V lost 5 bases to trimming and J lost 1 base, with 11 bases between them. Germline V lookup: CDR1 SGHNT, CDR2 YENEEA. This CDR3 is CASSPRRGNTGELFF. DNA for the CDR3: TGTGCCAGCAGCCCGAGGCGGGGGAACACCGGGGAGCTGTTTTTT. Full variable domain (remainder filled in from reference TRBV11-3 and TRBJ2-2): EAGVVQSPRYKIIEKKQPVAFWCNPISGHNTLYWYLQNLGQGPELLIRYENEEAVDDSQLPKDRFSAERLKGVDSTLKIQPAELGDSAVYLCASSPRRGNTGELFFGEGSRLTVL.

The count of this clone is one. The chain employs TRBV5-1 and TRBJ1-3, with 9 bases aligning to TRBD1. Germline assignment: CDR1 SGHRS and CDR2 YFSETQ. The CDR3 loop spans 18 amino acids. V shed 8 bases, J shed 7 bases, and the junction held 22 bases outside the gene matches. CDR3 protein: CAREGGTGPPKTGNTIYF. The CDR3 DNA reads as TGCGCCAGAGAGGGAGGGACAGGGCCTCCAAAAACGGGGAACACCATATATTTT.

CDR3 nucleotides: TGTGCCAGCAGCGTAGATAGACTAGCGGGCCGGGGTGAGCAGTTCTTC. It yields the protein CASSVDRLAGRGEQFF. The chain links TRBV9 to TRBJ2-1; 10 bases line up with TRBD2. This CDR3 spans 16 amino acids. Germline V gene lookup returns CDR1 SGDLS and CDR2 YYNGEE. The V segment lost 0 bases and the J segment 9 bases; nucleotides outside the gene matches: 9.

This chain joins TRBV6-1 and TRBJ2-1; 7 bases agree with TRBD2. V dropped 5 bases and J dropped 5; count of bases not matched to a gene: 6. CDR3 length equals 14 residues. Germline values: CDR1 MNHNS, CDR2 SASEGT. For the CDR3, the DNA is TGTGCCAGCAGTTTGATAGCGGGCCACAATGAGCAGTTCTTC. It specifies CASSLIAGHNEQFF.

This clone was seen only a few times. The V and J genes are TRBV10-1 and TRBJ1-2; 7 nucleotides match TRBD1. V dropped 6 bases and J dropped 0; count of bases not matched to a gene: 7. The CDR3 consists of 15 residues. The germline CDR1 and CDR2 sequences are WNHNN and SYGVQD (reference sequence). The CDR3 is CASRSRGQTNYGYTF. The CDR3 nucleotides are TGCGCCAGCAGGAGCAGGGGACAGACTAACTATGGCTACACCTTC.

This clone was observed a handful of times. The chain is built from TRBV5-1 and TRBJ2-1, with 8 nucleotides matching TRBD1. V dropped 0 bases and J dropped 7; count of bases not matched to a gene: 6. Germline CDR1 SGHRS, CDR2 YFSETQ. This CDR3 spans 15 amino acids. CDR3 amino acids: CASSLENRGRNEQFF. As DNA, the CDR3 is TGCGCCAGCAGCTTGGAAAACAGGGGGAGGAATGAGCAGTTCTTC. Full variable domain (rest looked up from reference TRBV5-1 and TRBJ2-1): KAGVTQTPRYLIKTRGQQVTLSCSPISGHRSVSWYQQTPGQGLQFLFEYFSETQRNKGNFPGRFSGRQFSNSRSEMNVSTLELGDSALYLCASSLENRGRNEQFFGPGTRLTVL.

The chain carries TRBV19 and TRBJ2-3; D perhaps matches TRBD1 (6 bases). There are 14 residues in the CDR3. Germline values: CDR1 LNHDA, CDR2 SQIVND (reference sequence). V lost 10 bases and J lost 1, with 15 bases in between. In DNA, the CDR3 is TGTGCCACTTCCCAGGGGCCCCGCACAGATACGCAGTATTTT. Encoded protein: CATSQGPRTDTQYF.

V and J are TRBV11-1 and TRBJ2-5; 7 positions match TRBD2. With 5 bases clipped from V and 4 bases from J, the junction kept 10 bases outside the gene matches. The CDR3 has 15 residues. CDR1 is SGHAT and CDR2 is FQDESV in the germline V gene (reference sequence). As DNA, the CDR3 is TGTGCCAGCAGCCAGCCAGTAACGGGAGGAGAGACCCAGTACTTC. The encoded protein is CASSQPVTGGETQYF.

In this sample, this clone turned up once. This rearrangement joins TRBV7-6 to TRBJ1-4; 7 bases are a match to TRBD1. The CDR3 sequence is 14 residues long. With 3 bases clipped from V and 8 bases from J, the junction kept 6 bases outside the gene matches. CDR1 is SGHVS and CDR2 is FNYEAQ in the germline V gene. The CDR3 sequence: CASSLTGSEEKLFF. CDR3 bases: TGTGCCAGCAGCTTGACAGGGTCGGAAGAAAAACTGTTTTTT.

The chain carries TRBV6-5 and TRBJ2-6; possibly TRBD1 or TRBD2 for D (6 bases each). The CDR3 contains 16 residues. The germline CDR1 and CDR2 sequences are MNHEY and SVGAGI. Trimming pared 0 bases from V and 2 bases from J, leaving 8 bases between. This CDR3 is CASSYSGGAGANVLTF. CDR3 in DNA: TGTGCCAGCAGTTACTCGGGGGGCGCTGGGGCCAACGTCCTGACTTTC.

There are a few counts of this clone. The rearrangement joins TRBV7-2 to TRBJ2-3, with TRBD2 matching 10 bases. The CDR3 runs 15 residues. The V segment lost 5 bases and the J segment 1 base; nucleotides outside the gene matches: 3. Per germline, CDR1 SGHTA and CDR2 FQGNSA. CDR3 nucleotides: TGTGCCAGCAGCCTTGGACTAGCGGGCACAGATACGCAGTATTTT. This gives the protein CASSLGLAGTDTQYF.

The J gene is TRBJ2-1, the V gene TRBV9, with 9 bases aligning to TRBD1. Germline assignment: CDR1 SGDLS and CDR2 YYNGEE. V shed 0 bases and J 4 bases; nucleotides not matched to a gene: 2. The CDR3 extends over 15 amino acids. The CDR3 nucleotides read TGTGCCAGCAGCGTAGAACAGGGGGCTTACAATGAGCAGTTCTTC. This gives the protein CASSVEQGAYNEQFF.

The rearrangement links TRBV6-6 to TRBJ2-7, with D possibly being TRBD1 (6 bases). V dropped 5 bases and J dropped 2 bases, with 13 bases sitting between them. The CDR3 spans 14 residues. CDR1 and CDR2 from the germline V gene are MNHNY and SVGAGI (reference sequence). The CDR3 sequence is CASSRDRSPYEQYF. The CDR3 nucleotides are TGTGCCAGCAGTCGTGACAGGTCCCCCTACGAGCAGTACTTC.

The chain has TRBV5-4 and TRBJ1-1; TRBD1 is a possible D gene (5 bases). CDR3 length equals 12 residues. The ends were cut back, 2 bases at V and 10 bases at J, with 12 bases in the middle. CDR1 and CDR2 (germline): SGHNT, YYREEE (reference sequence). CDR3 sequence: CASSLGTIGAFF. The DNA for the CDR3 is TGTGCCAGCAGCTTAGGGACTATAGGAGCTTTCTTT.

The genes are TRBV6-6 and TRBJ1-2; D is possibly TRBD1 (5 bases). Germline-derived CDR1 and CDR2 are MNHNY and SVGAGI (reference sequence). The CDR3 is made up of 13 amino acids. The germline V and J ends were trimmed by 0 bases and 5 bases, with 7 bases remaining between them. CDR3 region: CASSYSGGYGYTF. DNA of the CDR3: TGTGCCAGCAGTTACTCTGGGGGATATGGCTACACCTTC.

This clone was detected a few times. V is TRBV5-1 and J is TRBJ1-2; perhaps TRBD1 as D (6 bases). The germline CDR1 and CDR2 sequences are SGHRS and YFSETQ. Trimming left V 0 bases short and J 8 bases short, with 14 bases between. CDR3 length: 14 amino acids. The CDR3 coding sequence is TGCGCCAGCAGCTTGGGACCGGGGCAGGGGGGCTACACCTTC. Amino acids: CASSLGPGQGGYTF.

This chain connects TRBV10-3 to TRBJ2-3; D may be TRBD1 or TRBD2 (6 bases each). The germline V gene encodes CDR1 ENHRY and CDR2 SYGVKD. The CDR3 extends over 13 amino acids. Trimming took off 2 bases at V and 8 bases at J, with 11 bases between the two ends. CDR3 bases: TGTGCCATCAGTGAGGGGGGGCTGGGTACGCAGTATTTT. Its translation is CAISEGGLGTQYF.

This clone has just a few counts. This sequence joins TRBV6-5 and TRBJ2-7, with a possible D match to TRBD2 (5 bases). The CDR3 runs 12 residues. Trimming took off 4 bases at V and 7 bases at J, with 11 bases between the two ends. Germline values: CDR1 MNHEY, CDR2 SVGAGI. The DNA of the CDR3 is TGTGCCAGCAGTTTGTACCGGGGAGAGCAGTACTTC. Translating it yields CASSLYRGEQYF.

This clone appeared a few times. This rearrangement joins TRBV6-5 to TRBJ1-1; no reliable D call. The CDR3 sequence is 15 residues long. The germline V gene has CDR1 MNHEY and CDR2 SVGAGI. V gave up 5 bases and J gave up 3 bases, with 16 bases separating them. The CDR3 nucleotides are TGTGCCAGCAGTGTATCATGGGGAGGGTACACTGAAGCTTTCTTT. Translating gives CASSVSWGGYTEAFF.

V usage is TRBV18 and J usage is TRBJ2-7; TRBD1 matches at 11 bases. Germline CDR1 KGHSH, CDR2 LQKENI. After removal of 3 bases from V and 5 bases from J, the junction contained 0 bases not matched to a gene. This CDR3 is built from 13 residues. The CDR3 DNA reads TGTGCCAGCTCACCGGGACAGGGGGACGAGCAGTACTTC. As protein: CASSPGQGDEQYF.